The clone carrying this T cell receptor (beta chain) was picked up one time. The sample comes from a study of cytomegalovirus exposure and HLA in healthy donors. Per germline, CDR1 SGDLS and CDR2 YYNGEE. This CDR3 comprises 13 residues. With 4 bases removed from V and 3 bases from J, the gap between germline ends came to 8 bases. Primers for the PCR totalled 60 Vbeta and 13 Jbeta. Libraries were prepared by immunoSEQ multiplex PCR; TCRdb keeps only in-frame clonotypes and omits some of them. The repertoire holds fewer than 200,000 clones, with more than 75% as singletons. This chain uses TRBV9 with TRBJ1-5; no firm D call. The sequence was obtained from a girl between 10 and 17 years old in good health and CMV-seropositive. The specimen sequenced was PBMCs. CDR3: CASSPEVNQPQHF. The CDR3 nucleotides read TGTGCCAGCAGCCCAGAGGTCAATCAGCCCCAGCATTTT.